Included here is one TCR beta chain sequence, with context. Its target is unknown. The data stem from a study of PD-1 blockade in classical Hodgkin lymphoma. Study-level results: Why repertoires differed is undefined; disease activity or prior therapy possibly contributed. Reported baseline diversity: healthy donors highest, relapsed/refractory patients lowest.

Time point in this sample: cycle 4 day 1 (C4D1), after five to seven weeks of nivolumab. Brentuximab vedotin exposure varied among the patients, all of whom had relapsed after autologous stem cell transplantation. V was cut by 5 bases and J by 1 base, with 13 bases left in between. This CDR3 has 14 residues. Germline V lookup: CDR1 SQVTM, CDR2 ANQGSEA. Method: immunoSEQ multiplex PCR; TCRdb's copy keeps in-frame clones and lacks some. This table holds approximately 96,000 clones, about 92% found once. Sequenced here: peripheral blood mononuclear cells (PBMCs), sampled before the fourth cycle of nivolumab. The rearrangement links TRBV29-1 to TRBJ2-3, with D maybe TRBD1 (6 bases). This TCR was recovered from a human donor with classical Hodgkin lymphoma. The CDR3 sequence is CSVLRAGGTDTQYF. CDR3 in DNA: TGCAGCGTTTTACGGGCAGGGGGCACAGATACGCAGTATTTT.